This note documents a single T cell receptor (beta chain) sequence. What it binds is unknown. All TRB cDNA libraries came from 5' RACE performed with UMI labels. TCRdb reprocessed the 5' RACE reads and stores each CDR3 protein as one record, lacking DNA. With 150,000 to 180,000 distinct CDR3 sequences in the sample, the ten largest clones hold approximately 0.5%. This entry belongs to a study of CXCR3-negative and CXCR3-positive naive CD8 T cells. Study-wide findings and caveats: CXCR3-positive naive cells carried more hydrophobic TRB CDR3s than CXCR3-negative naive cells did.

The CDR3 spans 14 residues. Germline CDR1 is SGHKS and CDR2 is YYEKEE (reference sequence). The V and J genes are TRBV5-5 and TRBJ1-1; the TCRdb call, TRBD1, lacks DNA for checking. The material sequenced was naive CXCR3+ CD8+ T cells from blood. Subset described: CD45RO-CCR7+CD27+CD95- naive CD8+ T cells expressing CXCR3 (TNR3+). The receptor was derived from a human donor in good health. Some clones in this sample may be carry-over from other donors' samples. This chain's CDR3 is CASSSSGGGPEAFF.